What follows are 25 T cell receptor beta chains derived from one specimen sequenced in a study of blood T cell repertoires in COVID-19. Profiled with immunoSEQ multiplex PCR; TCRdb holds only in-frame clones, not every one. Of about 370,000 clones listed, around 89% are singletons. Sequencing was performed on PBMCs or T cells enriched from blood (not recorded which). These receptors were obtained from a man younger than 35 who had recovered from COVID-19.

The chain employs TRBV9 and TRBJ2-3; 8 positions agree with TRBD2. The length of the CDR3 is 15 residues. CDR1 is SGDLS and CDR2 is YYNGEE in the germline V gene. J lost 5 bases, V lost 0 bases, and 5 bases had no gene match. CDR3 nucleotides: TGTGCCAGCAGCGTAGGAGCGGGAGTTGTAGATACGCAGTATTTT. It yields the protein CASSVGAGVVDTQYF.

The rearrangement joins TRBV5-4 to TRBJ2-7; 7 bases fit TRBD1. With V trimmed by 0 bases and J by 5 bases, 5 bases remained unmatched. The CDR3 runs to 14 residues. Germline CDR1 reads SGHNT; CDR2 reads YYREEE (reference sequence). CDR3 DNA sequence: TGTGCCAGCAGCTTGGTGGGGGACAGTAACGAGCAGTACTTC. Translating it yields CASSLVGDSNEQYF. Variable domain in full (rest from reference TRBV5-4 and TRBJ2-7): ETGVTQSPTHLIKTRGQQVTLRCSSQSGHNTVSWYQQALGQGPQFIFQYYREEENGRGNFPPRFSGLQFPNYSSELNVNALELDDSALYLCASSLVGDSNEQYFGPGTRLTVT.

This chain joins TRBV4-2 and TRBJ1-2; TRBD1 aligns across 9 bases. CDR1 LGHNA and CDR2 YNFKEQ come from the germline V gene. The junction had 7 bases not matched to a gene; V was cut back by 2 bases and J by 6 bases. This CDR3 contains 15 residues. As DNA, the CDR3 is TGTGCCAGCAGCCAATCCGATTGGGACAGGGATGGCTACACCTTC. Translation: CASSQSDWDRDGYTF.

This sequence joins TRBV18 and TRBJ1-5, with D perhaps TRBD1 (6 bases). This CDR3 has 18 residues. Between the trimmed V and J ends, which lost 4 bases and 7 bases, there was a span of 26 bases. From germline, CDR1 is KGHSH and CDR2 LQKENI. Here the CDR3 reads CASSQYRTSGAFYQPQHF. The CDR3 DNA sequence: TGTGCCAGCTCACAATACCGGACCTCAGGGGCGTTTTACCAGCCCCAGCATTTT.

This clone has a single count. This rearrangement joins TRBV12-5 to TRBJ2-7; D might be TRBD1 (5 bases). The CDR3 totals 16 residues. Trimming left V 0 bases short and J 2 bases short, with 14 bases between. From germline, CDR1 is LGHNT and CDR2 FRNRAP. The CDR3 sequence: CASGLVVPQGAYEQYF. In DNA form, the CDR3 reads TGTGCTAGTGGTTTGGTAGTGCCCCAAGGGGCCTACGAGCAGTACTTC. Looking up the rest from reference TRBV12-5 and TRBJ2-7 gives the full variable domain: DARVTQTPRHKVTEMGQEVTMRCQPILGHNTVFWYRQTMMQGLELLAYFRNRAPLDDSGMPKDRFSAEMPDATLATLKIQPSEPRDSAVYFCASGLVVPQGAYEQYFGPGTRLTVT.

This chain uses TRBV7-9 with TRBJ2-3; tentatively, D is TRBD2 (5 bases). Trimming took 4 bases from V and 4 from J, leaving 15 bases between them. The CDR3 consists of 15 residues. The germline V gene encodes CDR1 SEHNR and CDR2 FQNEAQ (reference sequence). CDR3 sequence reads: CASSSTLTSADTQYF. The CDR3 nucleotides read TGTGCCAGCAGCTCCACTCTAACTAGTGCAGATACGCAGTATTTT.

The chain uses TRBV6-1 and TRBJ1-1, with 9 positions matching TRBD1. The germline V gene has CDR1 MNHNS and CDR2 SASEGT. V dropped 4 bases and J dropped 1; count of bases not matched to a gene: 7. The CDR3 spans 16 residues. In nucleotides, the CDR3 is TGTGCCAGCAGTGTCATACCGACAGGGGGGAACACTGAAGCTTTCTTT. As protein: CASSVIPTGGNTEAFF.

The chain links TRBV9 to TRBJ1-1; possible D gene TRBD1, 6 bases. The V end was cut by 2 bases, the J end by 1 base, with 15 bases between. The V gene's germline CDR1 is SGDLS and CDR2 YYNGEE. There are 16 residues in the CDR3. CDR3 sequence: CASSVELQGPNTEAFF. CDR3 nucleotides: TGTGCCAGCAGCGTTGAATTACAGGGTCCGAACACTGAAGCTTTCTTT.

The chain links TRBV19 to TRBJ2-7; 10 bases fit TRBD1. There are 15 residues in the CDR3. Trimming removed 5 bases from V and 0 bases from J; junction bases left unmatched: 4. From germline, CDR1 is LNHDA and CDR2 SQIVND (reference sequence). CDR3 coding DNA: TGTGCCAGTAGTCGGACAGGGGGAATCTCCTACGAGCAGTACTTC. Its protein is CASSRTGGISYEQYF.

The J gene is TRBJ2-4, the V gene TRBV7-9; 7 positions match TRBD1. Germline CDR1 and CDR2: SEHNR and FQNEAQ (reference sequence). The trim removed 7 bases at V and 6 bases at J, leaving 6 bases unmatched. The CDR3 runs 13 residues. CDR3 protein: CASTGNRGNIQYF. CDR3 sequence (DNA): TGTGCCAGCACCGGGAACAGGGGAAACATTCAGTACTTC. Full variable domain (remainder filled in from reference TRBV7-9 and TRBJ2-4): DTGVSQNPRHKITKRGQNVTFRCDPISEHNRLYWYRQTLGQGPEFLTYFQNEAQLEKSRLLSDRFSAERPKGSFSTLEIQRTEQGDSAMYLCASTGNRGNIQYFGAGTRLSVL.

The chain carries TRBV18 and TRBJ1-1, with D possibly matching TRBD1 (5 bases). CDR1 KGHSH and CDR2 LQKENI come from the germline V gene. The CDR3 is 16 amino acids. Deletions cut 2 bases from V and 4 bases from J, with 17 bases between. CDR3 residues: CASSPYTGGVATEAFF. CDR3 coding DNA: TGTGCCAGCTCACCATATACCGGGGGGGTGGCCACTGAAGCTTTCTTT.

The rearrangement uses TRBV3-1 (or the pseudogene TRBV3-2) and TRBJ2-1; 11 bases line up with TRBD2. Germline CDR1 and CDR2: LGHDT and YNNKEL (reference sequence). The V and J ends lost 4 bases and 4 bases, in that order; junction bases with no gene match: 0. The CDR3 runs 14 residues. The CDR3 is CASSRLAGYNEQFF. The DNA for the CDR3 is TGTGCCAGCAGCCGACTAGCGGGGTACAATGAGCAGTTCTTC.

The gene calls are TRBV3-1 (or the pseudogene TRBV3-2) and TRBJ2-1, with D perhaps TRBD2 (6 bases). CDR1 and CDR2 from the germline V gene are LGHDT and YNNKEL (reference sequence). The CDR3 contains 17 residues. V lost 5 bases, J lost 0 bases, and 17 bases lay in between. The DNA for the CDR3 is TGTGCCAGCAGCGGCGGGACTTCGGGTCCCTCCTACAATGAGCAGTTCTTC. Encoded protein: CASSGGTSGPSYNEQFF.

The chain has TRBV7-6 and TRBJ1-2; 8 bases line up with TRBD1. The V segment lost 5 bases and the J segment 8 bases; nucleotides outside the gene matches: 10. CDR3 length: 14 residues. The germline CDR1 and CDR2 sequences are SGHVS and FNYEAQ. CDR3: CASSPAQGAGGYTF. The CDR3, as DNA: TGTGCCAGCAGCCCCGCCCAGGGGGCAGGGGGCTACACCTTC.

The CDR3 coding sequence is TGTGCCAGCAGTCTCTATGGGGGGAGGGTGGTCAATGAGCAGTTCTTC. The encoded protein is CASSLYGGRVVNEQFF. The chain links TRBV27 to TRBJ2-1, with 7 bases that match TRBD2. Germline CDR1 and CDR2: MNHEY and SMNVEV (reference sequence). V shed 5 bases, J shed 6 bases, and the junction held 13 bases outside the gene matches. CDR3 length: 16 amino acids.

The chain links TRBV19 to TRBJ1-5; D might be TRBD1 (5 bases). This CDR3 spans 15 amino acids. Germline assignment: CDR1 LNHDA and CDR2 SQIVND (reference sequence). With 4 bases removed from V and 6 bases from J, the gap between germline ends came to 16 bases. CDR3 nucleotides: TGTGCCAGTAGTACCATAACAGGCCGCGGTCAGCCCCAGCATTTT. It yields the protein CASSTITGRGQPQHF.

V gene TRBV19 combines with J gene TRBJ2-4, with D maybe TRBD2 (5 bases). The germline gives CDR1 LNHDA, CDR2 SQIVND (reference sequence). Trimming left V 1 base short and J 7 bases short, with 14 bases between. CDR3 length: 15 amino acids. The CDR3 DNA sequence: TGTGCCAGTAGTATAGGTAGTCGCGGGTCTAACATTCAGTACTTC. Its protein product is CASSIGSRGSNIQYF.

The rearrangement uses TRBV2 and TRBJ2-2, with TRBD1 matching over 7 bases. The V segment lost 6 bases and the J segment 3 bases; nucleotides outside the gene matches: 13. Germline loops: CDR1 SNHLY, CDR2 FYNNEI. The CDR3 covers 17 residues. In DNA form, the CDR3 reads TGTGCCAGCAGCCTACCCTCCGGGACAGATTACACCGGGGAGCTGTTTTTT. Translated, it gives CASSLPSGTDYTGELFF.

The chain employs TRBV6-5 and TRBJ2-7; 11 positions agree with TRBD2. Trimming removed 8 bases from V and 3 bases from J; junction bases left unmatched: 9. CDR3 length: 15 amino acids. Germline V lookup: CDR1 MNHEY, CDR2 SVGAGI. CDR3 amino acids: CASCSPSGGHYEQYF. DNA for the CDR3: TGTGCCAGCTGCTCTCCTAGCGGGGGGCACTACGAGCAGTACTTC.

The chain employs TRBV7-2 and TRBJ1-1, with a weak D call TRBD1 (6 bases). Trimming removed 5 bases from V and 3 bases from J, with 16 bases in between. Germline values: CDR1 SGHTA, CDR2 FQGNSA. CDR3 size: 15 residues. CDR3 amino acids: CASSPDLGAYTEAFF. CDR3 nucleotide sequence: TGTGCCAGCAGCCCGGACCTGGGGGCTTACACTGAAGCTTTCTTT.

This chain links TRBV19 with TRBJ1-5; D gene uncertain. The V end was cut by 7 bases, the J end by 7 bases, with 17 bases between. The CDR3 totals 14 residues. Germline values: CDR1 LNHDA, CDR2 SQIVND (reference sequence). The CDR3 spells CASIPSIRGQPQHF. The CDR3 region has the DNA TGTGCCAGTATCCCTTCGATTAGAGGGCAGCCCCAGCATTTT.

This clone has just a few counts. V gene TRBV18 combines with J gene TRBJ1-2; D gene uncertain. Germline loops: CDR1 KGHSH, CDR2 LQKENI. The CDR3 covers 14 residues. Between the trimmed V and J ends, which lost 2 bases and 6 bases, there was a span of 13 bases. DNA for the CDR3: TGTGCCAGCTCACCAACCCAGACAAGCCATGGCTACACCTTC. Protein sequence: CASSPTQTSHGYTF.

This chain connects TRBV5-6 to TRBJ2-3, with a tentative D call TRBD2 (5 bases). CDR1 is SGHDT, CDR2 YYEEEE, per germline. CDR3 size: 14 residues. V shed 0 bases and J shed 7 bases, with 12 bases lying between them. The CDR3: CASSLGGVEYTQYF. Written as DNA, the CDR3 is TGTGCCAGCAGCTTGGGGGGAGTCGAGTATACGCAGTATTTT.

This chain joins TRBV24-1 and TRBJ2-1, with TRBD2 identical over 14 bases. Per germline, CDR1 KGHDR and CDR2 SFDVKD. The V gene end was trimmed by 1 base and the J gene end by 12 bases; junction bases not matched to a gene: 19. The CDR3 has 20 amino acids. This CDR3 reads CATSDLMGGYGTSGSIVQFF. CDR3 in DNA: TGTGCCACCAGTGATTTAATGGGAGGATACGGGACTAGCGGGAGTATCGTGCAGTTCTTC.

The V call is TRBV5-1, the J call TRBJ1-5; 10 positions agree with TRBD1. Germline lookup yields CDR1 SGHRS and CDR2 YFSETQ. The ends lost 0 bases at V and 3 bases at J; junction bases unmatched: 9. The CDR3 runs 18 residues. The DNA for the CDR3 is TGCGCCAGCAGCTTGGCGCCGGACAGGGGGTTTGTCAATCAGCCCCAGCATTTT. Translation gives CASSLAPDRGFVNQPQHF.